Listed below are T cell receptor beta chains from one sample, sequenced in a study of blood T cell repertoires in COVID-19. Generated by immunoSEQ multiplex PCR, the TCRdb table keeps only in-frame clones and is missing some. This sample has approximately 50,000 clones, with 65% to 90% found just once. Material: peripheral blood. The receptors were gathered from a human donor in a cohort sampled during active COVID-19. CDR3s include the opening cysteine and the closing phenylalanine or tryptophan. Fields, in order: J gene, V gene, D gene, CDR3 DNA, CDR3 protein. A D gene is named only where the DNA matches it firmly.

j_call: TRBJ2-1; v_call: TRBV27; d_call: TRBD2; cdr3_nt: TGTGCCAGCAGAGTTATATCGGGGGGCTCCTACAATGAGCAGTTCTTC; cdr3_aa: CASRVISGGSYNEQFF
j_call: TRBJ2-1; v_call: TRBV29-1; d_call: NA; cdr3_nt: TGCAGCGCCATTAACGGAGGGCCGGAAAATGAGCAGTTCTTC; cdr3_aa: CSAINGGPENEQFF
j_call: TRBJ2-1; v_call: TRBV28; d_call: NA; cdr3_nt: TGTGCCAGCAGTTTCGCCGGACTAACCTACAATGAGCAGTTCTTC; cdr3_aa: CASSFAGLTYNEQFF
j_call: TRBJ1-2; v_call: TRBV5-1; d_call: TRBD1; cdr3_nt: TGCGCCAGCAGCCCGGGGACAGGGGGGAATGGCTACACCTTC; cdr3_aa: CASSPGTGGNGYTF
j_call: TRBJ2-7; v_call: TRBV5-4; d_call: NA; cdr3_nt: TGTGCCAGCAGCCCCGGTGAAACAGGGACCTACGAGCAGTACTTC; cdr3_aa: CASSPGETGTYEQYF
j_call: TRBJ2-7; v_call: TRBV28; d_call: NA; cdr3_nt: TGTGCCAGCAGTCAGGGGGGCTACGAGCAGTACTTC; cdr3_aa: CASSQGGYEQYF
j_call: TRBJ2-3; v_call: TRBV21-1; d_call: NA; cdr3_nt: TGTGCCAGCAGCAATGAGGGGACTAGCGGGAGCCAACCCCCCCTAAGGACGCAGTATTTT; cdr3_aa: CASSNEGTSGSQPPLRTQYF
j_call: TRBJ1-3; v_call: TRBV30; d_call: TRBD1; cdr3_nt: TGTGCCTGGAGTACAGGGGTAGGAAACACCATATATTTT; cdr3_aa: CAWSTGVGNTIYF
j_call: TRBJ1-2; v_call: TRBV28; d_call: TRBD1; cdr3_nt: TGTGCCAGCAGTAAATCACAGGGGGTCGGGTATGGCTACACCTTC; cdr3_aa: CASSKSQGVGYGYTF
j_call: TRBJ2-7; v_call: TRBV7-2; d_call: NA; cdr3_nt: TGTGCCAGCAGCTTAGCGGGGGCGCCGAAGGAGCAGTACTTC; cdr3_aa: CASSLAGAPKEQYF
j_call: TRBJ2-2; v_call: TRBV5-1; d_call: TRBD2; cdr3_nt: TGCGCCAGCAGCTTAGCTGGCTTTAGCGGGAGTGCCGGGGAGCTGTTTTTT; cdr3_aa: CASSLAGFSGSAGELFF
j_call: TRBJ1-3; v_call: TRBV13; d_call: NA; cdr3_nt: TGTGCCAGCAGCTTAGGCCCCAGCACAGTGTCTGGAAACACCATATATTTT; cdr3_aa: CASSLGPSTVSGNTIYF
j_call: TRBJ1-1; v_call: TRBV6-5; d_call: NA; cdr3_nt: TGTGCCAGCAGACGGGGAACGGAAGCGGAAGCTTTCTTT; cdr3_aa: CASRRGTEAEAFF
j_call: TRBJ1-1; v_call: TRBV5-1; d_call: TRBD1; cdr3_nt: TGCGCCAGCGAAGACTTCGGACAGGGGGCCACTGAAGCTTTCTTT; cdr3_aa: CASEDFGQGATEAFF
j_call: TRBJ1-2; v_call: TRBV6-2/TRBV6-3; d_call: TRBD1; cdr3_nt: TGTGCCAGCAGTTACGCAGACAGGGCGGATGGCTACACCTTC; cdr3_aa: CASSYADRADGYTF
j_call: TRBJ2-3; v_call: TRBV2; d_call: NA; cdr3_nt: TGTGCCAGCAGATTTAGATTCACAGATACGCAGTATTTT; cdr3_aa: CASRFRFTDTQYF